These 13 T cell receptor beta chains share one sample of origin, sequenced in a study of cytomegalovirus exposure and HLA in healthy donors. The assay was immunoSEQ multiplex PCR, and TCRdb's table has in-frame clones only and misses some. The sample contains around 250,000 clones, 90% of which appear only once. The sample was PBMCs. The receptors stem from a woman between 18 and 29 years old in good health and CMV-seronegative.

This chain joins TRBV28 and TRBJ1-5, with 10 nucleotides matching TRBD1. The trim removed 6 bases at V and 2 bases at J, leaving 4 bases unmatched. CDR1 and CDR2 (germline): MDHEN, SYDVKM. This CDR3 is 15 amino acids long. CDR3 in DNA: TGTGCCAGCAGCCTCGGACAGGGGGGCAATCAGCCCCAGCATTTT. Its translation: CASSLGQGGNQPQHF. The whole variable domain, filled in from reference TRBV28 and TRBJ1-5, reads DVKVTQSSRYLVKRTGEKVFLECVQDMDHENMFWYRQDPGLGLRLIYFSYDVKMKEKGDIPEGYSVSREKKERFSLILESASTNQTSMYLCASSLGQGGNQPQHFGDGTRLSIL.

This clone was recorded only once. The V gene is TRBV4-1, the J gene TRBJ1-2, with a tentative D call TRBD1 (6 bases). Germline CDR1 and CDR2: MGHRA and YSYEKL. This CDR3 has 16 residues. The V end was cut by 4 bases, the J end by 1 base, with 16 bases between. The CDR3 protein is CASSPHTGILNYGYTF. CDR3 nucleotides: TGCGCCAGCAGCCCACACACAGGGATTCTTAACTATGGCTACACCTTC.

The chain couples TRBV29-1 to TRBJ1-1; TRBD1 is a possible D gene (5 bases). The germline V gene encodes CDR1 SQVTM and CDR2 ANQGSEA. V lost 4 bases, J lost 8 bases, and 11 bases lay in between. The CDR3 runs to 11 residues. CDR3 in amino acids: CSVGGHWEAFF. Written as DNA, the CDR3 is TGCAGCGTTGGGGGCCACTGGGAAGCTTTCTTT.

The chain links TRBV27 to TRBJ1-2; D perhaps matches TRBD1 (6 bases). The germline V and J ends were trimmed by 7 bases and 6 bases, with 15 bases remaining between them. The length of the CDR3 is 13 residues. The V gene's germline CDR1 is MNHEY and CDR2 SMNVEV (reference sequence). CDR3 sequence: CASKQGGFHGYTF. DNA of the CDR3: TGTGCCAGCAAACAGGGAGGGTTTCATGGCTACACCTTC.

The chain couples TRBV28 to TRBJ1-1; 7 bases align to TRBD1. J was trimmed by 7 bases and V by 5 bases; bases with no gene match: 1. This CDR3 is 11 amino acids long. Germline lookup yields CDR1 MDHEN and CDR2 SYDVKM. The DNA for the CDR3 is TGTGCCAGCAGTCAGGGGGATGAAGCTTTCTTT. Encoded protein: CASSQGDEAFF. Full variable domain (remainder filled in from reference TRBV28 and TRBJ1-1): DVKVTQSSRYLVKRTGEKVFLECVQDMDHENMFWYRQDPGLGLRLIYFSYDVKMKEKGDIPEGYSVSREKKERFSLILESASTNQTSMYLCASSQGDEAFFGQGTRLTVV.

The chain combines TRBV5-4 with TRBJ2-2; 8 bases agree with TRBD1. The CDR3 extends over 13 amino acids. Trimming took 10 bases from V and 1 from J; bases not matched to a gene: 3. Per the germline V gene, CDR1 is SGHNT and CDR2 is YYREEE (reference sequence). The CDR3 DNA reads TGTGCCTGGGGACAGGAGAACACCGGGGAGCTGTTTTTT. It codes for CAWGQENTGELFF.

This clone was detected only a few times. This chain uses TRBV6-6 with TRBJ2-7; D possibly corresponds to TRBD1 (5 bases). V lost 2 bases and J 6 bases, leaving 8 bases between the germline ends. The CDR3 runs to 12 residues. Germline V CDR1 and CDR2: MNHNY, SVGAGI (reference sequence). The CDR3 sequence: CASSYGAGEQYV. The CDR3 DNA sequence: TGTGCCAGCAGTTACGGGGCAGGCGAGCAGTACGTC.

The chain uses TRBV4-3 and TRBJ2-1; no clear D gene. With 5 bases removed from V and 3 bases from J, the gap between germline ends came to 14 bases. The CDR3 runs to 15 residues. Germline loops: CDR1 LGHNA, CDR2 YSLEER. CDR3 sequence reads: CASSAHRGGYNEQFF. The DNA for the CDR3 is TGCGCCAGCAGCGCCCACCGAGGCGGCTACAATGAGCAGTTCTTC.

The gene calls are TRBV28 and TRBJ1-2; 7 bases align to TRBD1. Germline V gives CDR1 MDHEN, CDR2 SYDVKM. CDR3 size: 13 residues. V dropped 6 bases and J dropped 8; count of bases not matched to a gene: 9. DNA for the CDR3: TGTGCCAGCAGCACGACGACAGGGCTAGGCTACACCTTC. Amino acid sequence: CASSTTTGLGYTF.

The chain carries TRBV4-3 and TRBJ1-2; 7 bases match TRBD1. V shed 1 base, J shed 5 bases, and the junction held 10 bases outside the gene matches. CDR3 length: 16 residues. Germline loops: CDR1 LGHNA, CDR2 YSLEER. The CDR3 sequence is CASSQVIGGAGYGYTF. CDR3 bases: TGCGCCAGCAGCCAAGTGATAGGGGGCGCAGGGTATGGCTACACCTTC.

This clone was detected once. The sample carries other DNA sequences with the same CDR3. The V and J genes are TRBV18 and TRBJ1-6; D may be TRBD1 (6 bases). The V and J ends lost 3 bases and 0 bases respectively, with 6 bases between them. Germline-derived CDR1 and CDR2 are KGHSH and LQKENI. The CDR3 contains 15 residues. CDR3 sequence reads: CASSPDSSYNSPLHF. The CDR3 coding sequence is TGTGCCAGCTCACCGGACAGCTCCTATAATTCACCCCTCCACTTT.

The chain combines TRBV27 with TRBJ1-1; possible D gene TRBD1, 5 bases. The germline V gene has CDR1 MNHEY and CDR2 SMNVEV (reference sequence). The germline V and J ends were trimmed by 6 bases and 5 bases, with 10 bases remaining between them. The CDR3 runs 12 residues. CDR3 nucleotide sequence: TGTGCCAGCAGGGCAGGGTGGACTGAAGCTTTCTTT. Protein: CASRAGWTEAFF.

The V gene is TRBV5-6, the J gene TRBJ1-4, with TRBD1 as a possible D gene (5 bases). The germline V gene has CDR1 SGHDT and CDR2 YYEEEE. Trimming cost V 4 bases and J 8 bases, with 15 bases left between them. The CDR3 runs to 14 residues. The DNA of the CDR3 is TGTGCCAGCAGCGCGGGACCGGTCAGGGAAAAACTGTTTTTT. Translation gives CASSAGPVREKLFF.